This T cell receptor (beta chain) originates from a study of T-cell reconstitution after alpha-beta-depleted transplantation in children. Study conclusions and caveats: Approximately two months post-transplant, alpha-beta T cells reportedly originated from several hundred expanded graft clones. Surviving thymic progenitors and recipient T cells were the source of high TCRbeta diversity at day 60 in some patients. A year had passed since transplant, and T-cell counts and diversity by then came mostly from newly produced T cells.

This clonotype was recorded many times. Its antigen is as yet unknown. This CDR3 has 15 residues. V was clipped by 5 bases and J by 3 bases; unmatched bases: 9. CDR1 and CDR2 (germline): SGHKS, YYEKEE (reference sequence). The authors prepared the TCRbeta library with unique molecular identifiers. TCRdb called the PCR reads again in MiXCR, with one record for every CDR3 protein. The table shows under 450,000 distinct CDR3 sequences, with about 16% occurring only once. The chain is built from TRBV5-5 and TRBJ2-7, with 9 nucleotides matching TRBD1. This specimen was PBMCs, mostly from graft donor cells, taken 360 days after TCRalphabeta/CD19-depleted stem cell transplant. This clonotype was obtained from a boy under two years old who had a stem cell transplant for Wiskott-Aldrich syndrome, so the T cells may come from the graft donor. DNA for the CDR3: TGTGCCAGCAGGTCCGGGACAGGGCTTGTCTACGAGCAGTACTTC. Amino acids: CASRSGTGLVYEQYF.